This T cell receptor beta chain appears in the sequencing data of a study of Ad26.COV2.S vaccination and SARS-CoV-2 variants. Sequenced by immunoSEQ multiplex PCR; TCRdb stores in-frame clones only, minus some. The data contain roughly 320,000 clones, approximately 86% of them seen just once; the ten biggest clones take up roughly 2.1%. The CDR3 length is 16 residues. Germline lookup yields CDR1 SNHLY and CDR2 FYNNEI. V dropped 6 bases and J dropped 2 bases, with 16 bases sitting between them. Treatment specified: over 15 received Ad26.COV2.S at low or high dose, single or two shots; 5 received placebo; per-sample allocation not given. Sampling was performed 63 days after the first vaccine or placebo injection.

The sample here was peripheral blood, taken in a trial of Ad26.COV2.S vaccine versus placebo. This receptor was obtained from a person between 18 and 65 years old who received the Ad26.COV2.S COVID-19 vaccine or a placebo. The chain carries TRBV2 and TRBJ2-2, with D possibly being TRBD2 (5 bases). The CDR3 DNA is TGTGCCAGCAGGGCTAGGGCCGGGGATAACACCGGGGAGCTGTTTTTT. Amino acids: CASRARAGDNTGELFF.